These T cell receptor beta chains were read from a single sample in a study of shared clonotypes between healthy human individuals. TCRdb's copy holds only in-frame clones and misses some; the assay was immunoSEQ multiplex PCR. This sample has 800,000 to 950,000 clones; about 96% occur once, and the top ten carry less than 0.25%. The source material was naive CD8+ T cells sorted from blood. The receptors come from a man younger than 40 in good health. Each CDR3 is given with its conserved first and last residue. Clone size appears in some rows only: once, few, many, or a class for an expanded clone.

clone size | J gene | V gene | CDR3 protein
- | TRBJ1-5 | TRBV27 | CASSPGGQPHQPQHF
- | TRBJ2-7 | TRBV29-1 | CSAGGGASSYEQYF
- | TRBJ2-7 | TRBV5-1 | CASSVRLAGVNEQYF
- | TRBJ2-1 | TRBV4-1 | CASSQEDSYNEQFF
- | TRBJ2-7 | TRBV5-4 | CASSLGQPPHEQYF
- | TRBJ2-2 | TRBV5-1 | CASSLGLAGNTGELFF
- | TRBJ2-3 | TRBV7-9 | CASTFLEGMSSTDTQYF
- | TRBJ2-7 | TRBV10-3 | CAISEEAYEQYF
once | TRBJ1-1 | TRBV2 | CAIIMAPGGDTEAFF
- | TRBJ1-2 | TRBV9 | CASSVAQAGYGYTF
- | TRBJ2-3 | TRBV15 | CATSIENIADTQYF
- | TRBJ2-5 | TRBV7-6 | CASRDTSTGQETQYF
- | TRBJ2-1 | TRBV28 | CASSSSSGRINNEQFF
- | TRBJ2-2 | TRBV12-5 | CASGQGAGGLSTGELFF
- | TRBJ1-1 | TRBV11-2 | CASSFPDRLAGEAFF
- | TRBJ2-1 | TRBV7-9 | CASSHSGRASYNEQFF
- | TRBJ2-5 | TRBV7-9 | CASSLLTVTSGKLQETQYF
- | TRBJ2-7 | TRBV28 | CASSTRTMISYEQYF
- | TRBJ2-7 | TRBV27 | CASSTGLAGTYEQYF
- | TRBJ2-3 | TRBV10-2 | CASSDSTSGVTDTQYF
- | TRBJ2-5 | TRBV2 | CASSEGVTSGFQETQYF
once | TRBJ1-5 | TRBV9 | CASSVFGSNQPQHF
- | TRBJ2-7 | TRBV15 | CATSRDREGTAKYEQYF
- | TRBJ2-1 | TRBV7-2 | CASSVLRYNNEQFF
- | TRBJ1-1 | TRBV5-1 | CASSLRGLNTEAFF
- | TRBJ2-7 | TRBV29-1 | CSARLAGEVGYEQYF
- | TRBJ2-2 | TRBV14 | CASSHRRTRGTGELFF
- | TRBJ2-3 | TRBV7-9 | CASSTHLRGLTDTQYF
once | TRBJ2-1 | TRBV18 | CASSPTVEGYNEQFF
- | TRBJ1-1 | TRBV7-8 | CASSLGAGYGTEAFF
- | TRBJ1-5 | TRBV28 | CASSLGTVRQPQHF
- | TRBJ2-3 | TRBV11-2 | CASSLGVGRASTDTQYF
once | TRBJ2-7 | TRBV11-2 | CASSLDGVTFYEQYF
- | TRBJ2-2 | TRBV29-1 | CSVELVADSTGELFF
- | TRBJ1-2 | TRBV9 | CASSGLNSDGYTF
- | TRBJ1-5 | TRBV5-1 | CASSVGFGQPQHF
- | TRBJ1-5 | TRBV9 | CASGGQASNQPQHF
once | TRBJ2-5 | TRBV11-2 | CASSLGQLQETQYF
- | TRBJ2-1 | TRBV27 | CASSLSGGSYNEQFF